The 27 T cell receptor beta chains listed next were all sequenced from one sample in a study of control samples from healthy donors and cancer patients. Data came from immunoSEQ multiplex PCR; TCRdb stores just in-frame clones and leaves some out. The table has 100,000 to 150,000 clones, about nine tenths seen once. The specimen sequenced was blood. These receptors were taken from a woman between 50 and 59 years old in good health.

The J gene is TRBJ2-1, the V gene TRBV25-1; tentatively, D is TRBD2 (6 bases). Trimming removed 6 bases from V and 9 bases from J, with 18 bases in between. The germline V gene encodes CDR1 MGHDK and CDR2 SYGVNS. The CDR3 runs 14 residues. CDR3 sequence: CASRERLGISEQFF. In nucleotides, the CDR3 is TGTGCCAGCAGAGAACGACTAGGAATCAGTGAGCAGTTCTTC.

The chain carries TRBV12-3 or TRBV12-4 and TRBJ1-2; D is uncertain. The CDR3 has 13 amino acids. Trimming removed 3 bases from V and 5 bases from J, with 10 bases in between. CDR3 protein: CASSLGRGYGYTF. The CDR3 nucleotides read TGTGCCAGCAGTTTGGGCAGAGGATATGGCTACACCTTC.

For this clone: Other nucleotide sequences from this sample produce the same CDR3. V and J are TRBV30 and TRBJ1-5, with a weak D call TRBD1 (6 bases). Germline assignment: CDR1 GTSNPN and CDR2 SVGIG (reference sequence). V was shortened by 4 bases and J by 6 bases, with 13 bases between the two germline ends. CDR3 length: 13 residues. CDR3 protein: CAWIGGGGQPQHF. CDR3 coding DNA: TGTGCCTGGATAGGAGGGGGGGGTCAGCCCCAGCATTTT. Full variable domain (outside the CDR3, taken from reference TRBV30 and TRBJ1-5): SQTIHQWPATLVQPVGSPLSLECTVEGTSNPNLYWYRQAAGRGLQLLFYSVGIGQISSEVPQNLSASRPQDRQFILSSKKLLLSDSGFYLCAWIGGGGQPQHFGDGTRLSIL.

The V gene is TRBV19, the J gene TRBJ1-1; D gene ambiguous. This CDR3 is 14 amino acids long. Germline V gene sequence: CDR1 LNHDA, CDR2 SQIVND (reference sequence). Trimming removed 4 bases at V and 1 base at J, with 10 bases between. The CDR3 sequence is CASSNARRNTEAFF. DNA for the CDR3: TGTGCCAGTAGTAATGCCCGCAGGAACACTGAAGCTTTCTTT. Combining the CDR3 with reference TRBV19 and TRBJ1-1 gives the whole variable domain DGGITQSPKYLFRKEGQNVTLSCEQNLNHDAMYWYRQDPGQGLRLIYYSQIVNDFQKGDIAEGYSVSREKKESFPLTVTSAQKNPTAFYLCASSNARRNTEAFFGQGTRLTVV.

This clone was seen once. The rearrangement joins TRBV10-3 to TRBJ2-7; D possibly corresponds to TRBD1 (6 bases). This CDR3 is 12 amino acids long. Germline CDR1 reads ENHRY; CDR2 reads SYGVKD. V lost 4 bases and J 3 bases, leaving 7 bases between the germline ends. CDR3 sequence reads: CAISVDSYEQYF. The CDR3 nucleotides read TGTGCCATCAGTGTGGACAGCTACGAGCAGTACTTC.

The rearrangement links TRBV7-9 to TRBJ2-2, with a possible D match to TRBD1 (6 bases). This CDR3 has 17 amino acids. Trimming took 7 bases from V and 0 from J, leaving 18 bases between them. In germline, CDR1 is SEHNR, CDR2 FQNEAQ (reference sequence). The DNA of the CDR3 is TGTGCCAGCAACAGGGTTTGGGACGCAACGAACACCGGGGAGCTGTTTTTT. This gives the protein CASNRVWDATNTGELFF.

The chain is built from TRBV10-1 and TRBJ2-6; unclear D gene. Germline CDR1 WNHNN, CDR2 SYGVQD (reference sequence). The CDR3 has 13 amino acids. The germline V and J ends were trimmed by 10 bases and 1 base, with 8 bases remaining between them. In nucleotides, the CDR3 is TGCGCCAACGAGAATTCTGGGGCCAACGTCCTGACTTTC. Its protein product is CANENSGANVLTF.

This sequence joins TRBV2 and TRBJ1-2; D unclear. Trimming cost V 4 bases and J 2 bases, with 11 bases left between them. There are 14 residues in the CDR3. Germline loops: CDR1 SNHLY, CDR2 FYNNEI. The CDR3 DNA is TGTGCCAGCAGTGTTAAGGACGCGAACTATGGCTACACCTTC. It translates to CASSVKDANYGYTF.

The V and J genes are TRBV19 and TRBJ2-3, with D possibly matching TRBD1 (6 bases). The CDR3 runs to 16 residues. From germline, CDR1 is LNHDA and CDR2 SQIVND (reference sequence). The ends were cut back, 1 base at V and 2 bases at J, with 13 bases in the middle. CDR3 residues: CASSIGRRGSTDTQYF. Here the CDR3 DNA reads TGTGCCAGTAGTATAGGTCGCAGGGGATCCACAGATACGCAGTATTTT. Full variable domain (remainder filled in from reference TRBV19 and TRBJ2-3): DGGITQSPKYLFRKEGQNVTLSCEQNLNHDAMYWYRQDPGQGLRLIYYSQIVNDFQKGDIAEGYSVSREKKESFPLTVTSAQKNPTAFYLCASSIGRRGSTDTQYFGPGTRLTVL.

This clone was detected once. The V gene is TRBV11-2, the J gene TRBJ1-3; D is possibly TRBD1 (6 bases). The CDR3 has 16 amino acids. Trimming pared 7 bases from V and 0 bases from J, leaving 16 bases between. Germline CDR1 is SGHAT and CDR2 is FQNNGV. DNA of the CDR3: TGTGCCAGCACCAGGCTCGGGGGCCGCTCTGGAAACACCATATATTTT. Encoded protein: CASTRLGGRSGNTIYF.

This clone was found once. The chain links TRBV6-5 to TRBJ1-3, with D unresolved. CDR3 size: 13 residues. The V end was cut by 6 bases, the J end by 2 bases, with 8 bases between. Germline V gene data show CDR1 as MNHEY and CDR2 as SVGAGI. CDR3 nucleotide sequence: TGTGCCAGCAGCCCCATTGCTGGAAACACCATATATTTT. Protein: CASSPIAGNTIYF.

The gene calls are TRBV4-1 and TRBJ2-5; possible D gene TRBD2, 6 bases. This CDR3 contains 15 residues. With 4 bases removed from V and 2 bases from J, the gap between germline ends came to 14 bases. Germline assignment: CDR1 MGHRA and CDR2 YSYEKL. CDR3 nucleotides: TGCGCCAGCAGCCCACTTCCTAGCGAGCAAGAGACCCAGTACTTC. It is translated as CASSPLPSEQETQYF.

The V call is TRBV5-4, the J call TRBJ2-7, with D tentatively TRBD1 (5 bases). Germline values: CDR1 SGHNT, CDR2 YYREEE (reference sequence). Trimming removed 2 bases from V and 1 base from J, with 7 bases in between. This CDR3 spans 13 amino acids. The CDR3 sequence: CASSFRQSYEQYF. The CDR3 DNA follows: TGTGCCAGCAGCTTTAGACAGTCCTACGAGCAGTACTTC. Full variable domain (outside the CDR3, taken from reference TRBV5-4 and TRBJ2-7): ETGVTQSPTHLIKTRGQQVTLRCSSQSGHNTVSWYQQALGQGPQFIFQYYREEENGRGNFPPRFSGLQFPNYSSELNVNALELDDSALYLCASSFRQSYEQYFGPGTRLTVT.

The chain links TRBV10-3 to TRBJ1-2, with no clear D. The V gene lost 3 bases and the J gene lost 10 bases, with 6 bases spanning the gap. The CDR3 spans 10 residues. From germline, CDR1 is ENHRY and CDR2 SYGVKD. CDR3 loop: CAISDLVYTF. The CDR3 DNA follows: TGTGCCATCAGTGATCTAGTCTACACCTTC.

V and J are TRBV10-1 and TRBJ2-7, with TRBD1 identical over 7 bases. V gave up 4 bases and J gave up 5 bases; unmatched junction bases: 8. CDR3 length: 14 amino acids. Germline assignment: CDR1 WNHNN and CDR2 SYGVQD (reference sequence). The CDR3 reads CASSATGSGHEQYF. The DNA for the CDR3 is TGCGCCAGCAGTGCGACAGGGAGTGGACACGAGCAGTACTTC.

The J gene is TRBJ1-2, the V gene TRBV7-2, with D possibly matching TRBD1 (5 bases). Germline V gene data show CDR1 as SGHTA and CDR2 as FQGNSA. The CDR3 totals 13 residues. V shed 5 bases and J shed 4 bases, with 11 bases lying between them. The CDR3 loop is CASSRRAAYGYTF. The CDR3 nucleotides read TGTGCCAGCAGCCGCAGGGCGGCCTATGGCTACACCTTC.

The V gene is TRBV5-6, the J gene TRBJ2-7; a possible D gene is TRBD1 (5 bases). This CDR3 has 13 residues. V lost 2 bases, J lost 4 bases, and 10 bases lay in between. Germline lookup yields CDR1 SGHDT and CDR2 YYEEEE. DNA for the CDR3: TGTGCCAGCAGCTTTCAGGGCGGATACGAGCAGTACTTC. Its translation is CASSFQGGYEQYF.

J is TRBJ2-1 and V is TRBV7-9; D is unclear. V was cut by 1 base and J by 6 bases, with 4 bases left in between. Germline CDR1 reads SEHNR; CDR2 reads FQNEAQ (reference sequence). The CDR3 spans 12 residues. CDR3 sequence: CASSLDTNEQFF. CDR3 sequence (DNA): TGTGCCAGCAGCTTAGACACCAATGAGCAGTTCTTC.

J is TRBJ1-2 and V is TRBV10-3; D is undetermined. The germline V gene encodes CDR1 ENHRY and CDR2 SYGVKD. Trimming took off 3 bases at V and 4 bases at J, with 3 bases between the two ends. The CDR3 runs to 11 residues. The CDR3 here is CAISDTYGYTF. The DNA of the CDR3 is TGTGCCATCAGTGACACCTATGGCTACACCTTC.

The chain links TRBV5-4 to TRBJ2-7; tentative D call: TRBD2 (5 bases). CDR1 SGHNT and CDR2 YYREEE come from the germline V gene (reference sequence). Trimming removed 0 bases at V and 4 bases at J, with 11 bases between. The CDR3 is made up of 14 amino acids. CDR3 sequence (DNA): TGTGCCAGCAGCTTGGATCCGGGAAGATACGAGCAGTACTTC. Translating it yields CASSLDPGRYEQYF.

The V and J genes are TRBV5-6 and TRBJ2-7; TRBD2 aligns across 8 bases. The CDR3 consists of 15 residues. V shed 5 bases and J 3 bases; nucleotides not matched to a gene: 10. Germline-derived CDR1 and CDR2 are SGHDT and YYEEEE. CDR3 sequence: CASSWGVAGHYEQYF. The CDR3 DNA reads TGTGCCAGCAGTTGGGGGGTAGCGGGACACTACGAGCAGTACTTC.

Concerning this clone itself: The junction does not match germline at one end; this may be a read error. This chain joins TRBV7-7 and TRBJ2-1, with D perhaps TRBD1 or TRBD2 (5 bases each). CDR1 is SSHAT, CDR2 FNYEAQ, per germline (reference sequence). The CDR3 has 13 residues. CDR3 region: CASSLAQGNEQFF. CDR3 bases: TGTGCTAGCAGCTTAGCGCAGGGCAATGAGCAGTTCTTC.

The chain combines TRBV27 with TRBJ1-1; no firm D call. This CDR3 spans 13 amino acids. In germline, CDR1 is MNHEY, CDR2 SMNVEV (reference sequence). V was shortened by 4 bases and J by 2 bases, with 8 bases between the two germline ends. The chain's CDR3 is CASSWAYNTEAFF. The CDR3 DNA sequence: TGTGCCAGCAGTTGGGCTTATAACACTGAAGCTTTCTTT.

The rearrangement uses TRBV2 and TRBJ1-1; D ambiguous. The CDR3 is 17 amino acids. CDR1 SNHLY and CDR2 FYNNEI come from the germline V gene. V was shortened by 4 bases and J by 1 base, with 19 bases between the two germline ends. The CDR3 region is CASSVDPHGRRNTEAFF. CDR3 in DNA: TGTGCCAGCAGTGTTGACCCCCATGGACGGCGGAACACTGAAGCTTTCTTT.

In its sample, this clone was seen once. The genes are TRBV9 and TRBJ2-5, with D possibly called TRBD1 or TRBD2 (5 bases each). The CDR3 extends over 16 amino acids. The V gene lost 4 bases and the J gene lost 5 bases, with 21 bases spanning the gap. Germline V gene sequence: CDR1 SGDLS, CDR2 YYNGEE. This CDR3 reads CASSIGVSTGRETQYF. The CDR3 DNA is TGTGCCAGCAGCATTGGGGTTTCGACGGGGCGGGAGACCCAGTACTTC. The whole variable domain, remainder taken from reference TRBV9 and TRBJ2-5, is DSGVTQTPKHLITATGQRVTLRCSPRSGDLSVYWYQQSLDQGLQFLIQYYNGEERAKGNILERFSAQQFPDLHSELNLSSLELGDSALYFCASSIGVSTGRETQYFGPGTRLLVL.

The chain links TRBV20-1 to TRBJ1-2; D unresolved. Germline CDR1 is DFQATT and CDR2 is SNEGSKA (reference sequence). CDR3 length: 11 amino acids. V lost 3 bases and J 6 bases, leaving 8 bases between the germline ends. DNA for the CDR3: TGCAGTGCTAGTCTTCAGGATGGCTACACCTTC. It is translated as CSASLQDGYTF.

J is TRBJ2-6 and V is TRBV19, with 8 bases aligning to TRBD2. With V trimmed by 1 base and J by 3 bases, 11 bases remained unmatched. CDR1 LNHDA and CDR2 SQIVND come from the germline V gene (reference sequence). The CDR3 contains 19 residues. The CDR3 loop is CASSIASGRLLGGANVLTF. CDR3 in DNA: TGTGCCAGTAGTATAGCGAGCGGGAGACTGCTGGGTGGGGCCAACGTCCTGACTTTC.